Described below is a single T cell receptor beta chain sequence and its context. These data are taken from a study of shared clonotypes between healthy human individuals. Germline loops: CDR1 SGHNT, CDR2 YYREEE (reference sequence). V lost 0 bases and J 0 bases, leaving 9 bases between the germline ends. CDR3 length: 15 amino acids. The protocol was immunoSEQ multiplex PCR, while the TCRdb copy is restricted to in-frame clones and leaves out a portion. The sample has millions of clones; 93% are singletons. Sequenced input: naive CD4+ T cells from PBMCs. Subset here: CD45RA+ positively selected. The chain is built from TRBV5-4 and TRBJ1-2; D is possibly TRBD1 (5 bases). The TCR originated in a man younger than 30 in good health. Some clones in this sample may be carry-over from other donors' samples. CDR3 nucleotides: TGTGCCAGCAGCTTGGCGGGGGGAGCTAACTATGGCTACACCTTC. Amino acid sequence: CASSLAGGANYGYTF.